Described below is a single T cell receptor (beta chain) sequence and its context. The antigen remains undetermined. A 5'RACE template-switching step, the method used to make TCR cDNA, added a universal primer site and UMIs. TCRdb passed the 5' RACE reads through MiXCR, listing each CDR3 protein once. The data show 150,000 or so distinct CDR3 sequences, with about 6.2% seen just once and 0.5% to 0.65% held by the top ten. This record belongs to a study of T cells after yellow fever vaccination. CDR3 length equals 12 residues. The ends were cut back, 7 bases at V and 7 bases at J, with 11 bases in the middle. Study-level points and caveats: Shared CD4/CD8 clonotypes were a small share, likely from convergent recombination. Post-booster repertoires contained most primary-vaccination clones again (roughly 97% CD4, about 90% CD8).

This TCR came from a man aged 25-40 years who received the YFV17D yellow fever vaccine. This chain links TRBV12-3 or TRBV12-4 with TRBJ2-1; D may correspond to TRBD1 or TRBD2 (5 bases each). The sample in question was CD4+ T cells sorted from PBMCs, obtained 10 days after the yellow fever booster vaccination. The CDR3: CASTPGGNEQFF. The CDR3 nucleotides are TGTGCCAGCACCCCTGGGGGTAATGAGCAGTTCTTC.